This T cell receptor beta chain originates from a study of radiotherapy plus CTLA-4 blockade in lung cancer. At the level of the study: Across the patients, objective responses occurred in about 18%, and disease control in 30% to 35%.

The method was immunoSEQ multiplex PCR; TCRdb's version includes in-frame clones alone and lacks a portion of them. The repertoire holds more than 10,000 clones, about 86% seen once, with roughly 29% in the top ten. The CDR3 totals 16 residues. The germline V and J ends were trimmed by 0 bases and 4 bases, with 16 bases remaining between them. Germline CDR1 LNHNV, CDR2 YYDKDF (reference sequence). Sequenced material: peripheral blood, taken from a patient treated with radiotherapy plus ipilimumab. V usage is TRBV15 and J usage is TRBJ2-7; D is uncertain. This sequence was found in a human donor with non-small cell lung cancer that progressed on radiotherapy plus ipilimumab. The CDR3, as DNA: TGTGCCACCAGCAGAGATGCCCCGGTTGTGCTGTACGAGCAGTACTTC. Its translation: CATSRDAPVVLYEQYF.